The 25 T cell receptor beta chains listed next were all sequenced from one sample in a study of T cell changes during pregnancy in multiple sclerosis. Assay: immunoSEQ multiplex PCR; the TCRdb copy retains only in-frame clones and omits some. Found here are 58,000 or so clones, approximately 89% of them singletons; the top ten hold less than 2%. The input for sequencing was peripheral blood, taken after pregnancy. The receptors shown here come from a female donor with multiple sclerosis, enrolled in a pregnancy study.

V and J are TRBV19 and TRBJ1-1, with D perhaps TRBD1 (5 bases). Germline loops: CDR1 LNHDA, CDR2 SQIVND (reference sequence). V was trimmed by 0 bases and J by 1 base, leaving 9 bases between them. The CDR3 loop spans 15 amino acids. The CDR3 protein is CASSIDPGQNTEAFF. CDR3 in DNA: TGTGCCAGTAGTATAGATCCTGGACAGAACACTGAAGCTTTCTTT.

This clone has only one observation. The J gene is TRBJ1-2, the V gene TRBV2; maybe TRBD1 (5 bases). The germline gives CDR1 SNHLY, CDR2 FYNNEI. Between the trimmed V and J ends, which lost 0 bases and 7 bases, there was a span of 15 bases. The CDR3 loop spans 15 amino acids. Written as DNA, the CDR3 is TGTGCCAGCAGTGAAGCCGGGGGAGGGGTTGTTGGCTACACCTTC. Translating gives CASSEAGGGVVGYTF.

This clone was seen more than once but under ten times. The chain couples TRBV18 to TRBJ2-3; D call uncertain. The CDR3 runs to 15 residues. Looked up from germline, CDR1 is KGHSH and CDR2 is LQKENI. V was trimmed by 2 bases and J by 4 bases, leaving 13 bases between them. The CDR3 DNA follows: TGTGCCAGCTCACCAAACCGTGGAAGCGCAGATACGCAGTATTTT. Protein: CASSPNRGSADTQYF.

The genes are TRBV25-1 and TRBJ1-2, with D possibly TRBD1 on 6 matching bases. The CDR3 has 16 amino acids. The ends were cut back, 8 bases at V and 2 bases at J, with 21 bases in the middle. Germline CDR1 is MGHDK and CDR2 is SYGVNS. The CDR3, as DNA: TGTGCCAGCGGGGACCCTTGGACAGCGGGAAACTATGGCTACACCTTC. This translates into CASGDPWTAGNYGYTF.

CDR3 region: CASSRTQGMGSNNEQFF. The CDR3 bases are TGTGCCAGCTCACGTACACAGGGGATGGGGTCTAACAATGAGCAGTTCTTC. V and J are TRBV18 and TRBJ2-1, with 7 bases matching TRBD1. V dropped 4 bases and J dropped 5; count of bases not matched to a gene: 14. Germline assignment: CDR1 KGHSH and CDR2 LQKENI. CDR3 size: 17 residues. Variable domain in full (rest from reference TRBV18 and TRBJ2-1): NAGVMQNPRHLVRRRGQEARLRCSPMKGHSHVYWYRQLPEEGLKFMVYLQKENIIDESGMPKERFSAEFPKEGPSILRIQQVVRGDSAAYFCASSRTQGMGSNNEQFFGPGTRLTVL.

The rearrangement uses TRBV2 and TRBJ1-5, with a weak D call TRBD1 (6 bases). Germline CDR1 and CDR2: SNHLY and FYNNEI. The CDR3 runs to 14 residues. Trimming pared 4 bases from V and 5 bases from J, leaving 12 bases between. Here the CDR3 reads CASSGGYRDQPQHF. The DNA for the CDR3 is TGTGCCAGCAGTGGGGGTTACAGGGATCAGCCCCAGCATTTT.

V and J are TRBV7-2 and TRBJ1-2; weak D call: TRBD1 (5 bases). The V and J ends lost 0 bases and 8 bases respectively, with 10 bases between them. Germline CDR1 and CDR2: SGHTA and FQGNSA. The CDR3 has 13 amino acids. Written as DNA, the CDR3 is TGTGCCAGCAGCTTAGCGATGGACACCGGCTACACCTTC. This codes for CASSLAMDTGYTF.

This clone came up once. The chain uses TRBV29-1 and TRBJ1-1; weak D call: TRBD1 (6 bases). The V end lost 6 bases, the J end lost 10 bases, and 24 bases lay between the germline ends. This CDR3 is built from 14 residues. Germline CDR1 and CDR2: SQVTM and ANQGSEA. DNA of the CDR3: TGCAGCGTCCAAGCTTCCGGTGGACTAGGGGGAGCTTTCTTT. Protein sequence: CSVQASGGLGGAFF. Full variable domain (remainder filled in from reference TRBV29-1 and TRBJ1-1): SAVISQKPSRDICQRGTSLTIQCQVDSQVTMMFWYRQQPGQSLTLIATANQGSEATYESGFVIDKFPISRPNLTFSTLTVSNMSPEDSSIYLCSVQASGGLGGAFFGQGTRLTVV.

The chain recombines TRBV7-2 with TRBJ2-2, with TRBD1 matching over 7 bases. V was clipped by 5 bases and J by 6 bases; unmatched bases: 9. The CDR3 sequence is 15 residues long. Germline V gene data show CDR1 as SGHTA and CDR2 as FQGNSA. This CDR3 is CASSPQTGRPGELFF. The CDR3 bases are TGTGCCAGCAGCCCCCAGACAGGGCGCCCCGGGGAGCTGTTTTTT.

The V call is TRBV19, the J call TRBJ1-1; D is uncertain. The CDR3 contains 15 residues. The germline gives CDR1 LNHDA, CDR2 SQIVND (reference sequence). Trimming pared 1 base from V and 2 bases from J, leaving 11 bases between. CDR3 region: CASSIVAAINTEAFF. Here the CDR3 DNA reads TGTGCCAGTAGTATAGTGGCGGCTATCAACACTGAAGCTTTCTTT.

This clone was counted only a few times. V and J are TRBV2 and TRBJ1-1; 7 positions match TRBD1. The trim removed 6 bases at V and 5 bases at J, leaving 6 bases unmatched. The germline gives CDR1 SNHLY, CDR2 FYNNEI. This CDR3 spans 13 amino acids. The CDR3 is CASRAGQATEAFF. The CDR3 coding sequence is TGTGCCAGCAGGGCCGGACAGGCAACTGAAGCTTTCTTT.

The chain links TRBV21-1 to TRBJ2-5; the DNA was not compared with TRBD1, the D call given in the table. TRBV21-1 represents a pseudogene. CDR3 length equals 20 residues. The chain's CDR3 is CASSYGRGESLAPLQETQYF. The CDR3 region has the DNA TGTGCCAGCAGCTATGGCAGGGGCGAATCCCTAGCCCCCCTCCAAGAGACCCAGTACTTC.

The chain uses TRBV4-1 and TRBJ1-6, with D possibly TRBD1 on 5 matching bases. Trimming pared 4 bases from V and 6 bases from J, leaving 19 bases between. Germline lookup yields CDR1 MGHRA and CDR2 YSYEKL. The CDR3 runs 17 residues. The CDR3 coding sequence is TGCGCCAGCAGCCTCTCCCCCGGGGGTCGGGGTAATTCACCCCTCCACTTT. Translated, it gives CASSLSPGGRGNSPLHF.

The chain is built from TRBV19 and TRBJ1-1; maybe TRBD1 (5 bases). V gave up 5 bases and J gave up 2 bases, with 18 bases separating them. This CDR3 region has 16 residues. Germline values: CDR1 LNHDA, CDR2 SQIVND (reference sequence). CDR3 in DNA: TGTGCCAGTAGTCCCTATACCAGGGCGCTTAACACTGAAGCTTTCTTT. Translating it yields CASSPYTRALNTEAFF.

V and J are TRBV19 and TRBJ2-6, with 11 positions matching TRBD1. Looked up from germline, CDR1 is LNHDA and CDR2 is SQIVND (reference sequence). The CDR3 consists of 18 residues. V shed 6 bases and J 0 bases; nucleotides not matched to a gene: 7. The CDR3 region is CASSPRDRGSSGANVLTF. The CDR3 DNA reads as TGTGCCAGTAGCCCCCGGGACAGGGGGTCCTCTGGGGCCAACGTCCTGACTTTC.

The chain uses TRBV18 and TRBJ2-5, with no clear D. The V end was cut by 8 bases, the J end by 4 bases, with 17 bases between. CDR3 size: 14 residues. Germline loops: CDR1 KGHSH, CDR2 LQKENI. CDR3 nucleotides: TGTGCCAGCCAGAAAAACGCAGGTGGAGAGACCCAGTACTTC. This gives the protein CASQKNAGGETQYF.

This chain connects TRBV25-1 to TRBJ1-3, with 7 bases matching TRBD1. V was clipped by 6 bases and J by 4 bases; unmatched bases: 9. This CDR3 is 15 amino acids long. The germline CDR1 and CDR2 sequences are MGHDK and SYGVNS. This CDR3 is CASSPFPGQGNTIYF. As DNA, the CDR3 is TGTGCCAGCAGCCCTTTTCCGGGACAGGGAAACACCATATATTTT.

The rearrangement uses TRBV5-1 and TRBJ1-4, with a weak D call TRBD1 (6 bases). V lost 0 bases and J lost 8, with 11 bases in between. Germline V gene lookup returns CDR1 SGHRS and CDR2 YFSETQ. The CDR3 covers 14 residues. The CDR3 bases are TGCGCCAGCAGCTTGGTTGCAGGGGACGAAAAACTGTTTTTT. Translation: CASSLVAGDEKLFF.

The genes are TRBV6-4 and TRBJ2-3; 11 bases map to TRBD2. CDR3 size: 15 residues. CDR1 MRHNA and CDR2 SNTAGT come from the germline V gene. V shed 2 bases, J shed 5 bases, and the junction held 3 bases outside the gene matches. CDR3 in DNA: TGTGCCAGCAGTGACACTAGCGGGGGAGTAGATACGCAGTATTTT. Its protein product is CASSDTSGGVDTQYF.

This clone appeared a single time. The chain carries TRBV5-1 and TRBJ2-3; 7 positions agree with TRBD1. The CDR3 consists of 15 residues. Germline CDR1 and CDR2: SGHRS and YFSETQ. The V and J ends lost 3 bases and 3 bases, in that order; junction bases with no gene match: 7. CDR3 DNA sequence: TGCGCCAGCAGCTACCTGACAGGGCAGACAGATACGCAGTATTTT. This gives the protein CASSYLTGQTDTQYF. The full variable domain, in which reference TRBV5-1 and TRBJ2-3 provide the parts outside the CDR3, is KAGVTQTPRYLIKTRGQQVTLSCSPISGHRSVSWYQQTPGQGLQFLFEYFSETQRNKGNFPGRFSGRQFSNSRSEMNVSTLELGDSALYLCASSYLTGQTDTQYFGPGTRLTVL.

CDR3 in DNA: TGCGCCAGCAGCTTTTATGGGGCCCGCCAAGAGACCCAGTACTTC. This encodes CASSFYGARQETQYF. The chain joins TRBV5-1 to TRBJ2-5, with D maybe TRBD1 (5 bases). With 2 bases removed from V and 1 base from J, the gap between germline ends came to 12 bases. CDR1 and CDR2 (germline): SGHRS, YFSETQ. CDR3 size: 15 residues.

V is TRBV4-1 and J is TRBJ2-7; D is possibly TRBD1 (5 bases). CDR1 is MGHRA and CDR2 is YSYEKL in the germline V gene. The CDR3 is 15 residues long. Between the trimmed V and J ends, which lost 4 bases and 0 bases, there was a span of 13 bases. The CDR3 region is CASSRVQDFSYEQYF. CDR3 sequence (DNA): TGCGCCAGCAGCCGCGTACAGGATTTCTCCTACGAGCAGTACTTC.

The CDR3 is CASSQVLAGGSTDTQYF. The DNA of the CDR3 is TGCGCCAGCAGCCAAGTACTAGCGGGGGGCAGCACAGATACGCAGTATTTT. This chain connects TRBV4-3 to TRBJ2-3, with 12 bases fitting TRBD2. V was clipped by 1 base and J by 0 bases; unmatched bases: 2. This CDR3 is 17 amino acids long. Per the germline V gene, CDR1 is LGHNA and CDR2 is YSLEER.

The rearrangement uses TRBV2 and TRBJ2-7, with 7 bases matching TRBD1. The junction had 3 bases not matched to a gene; V was cut back by 4 bases and J by 0 bases. Germline assignment: CDR1 SNHLY and CDR2 FYNNEI. This CDR3 is built from 14 residues. The CDR3 DNA follows: TGTGCCAGCAGTGGTCAGGGGGACTCCTACGAGCAGTACTTC. Amino acid sequence: CASSGQGDSYEQYF.

V and J are TRBV5-1 and TRBJ1-3; TRBD1 agrees at 7 bases. The trim removed 0 bases at V and 7 bases at J, leaving 7 bases unmatched. CDR1 and CDR2 from the germline V gene are SGHRS and YFSETQ. This CDR3 has 15 amino acids. This chain's CDR3 is CASSLGTGAGNTIYF. CDR3 nucleotide sequence: TGCGCCAGCAGCTTGGGGACAGGCGCGGGGAACACCATATATTTT.